Included here is one T cell receptor beta chain sequence, with context. The sample comes from a study of tumor-infiltrating lymphocytes in primary liver carcinoma. The overall study: Spanning 4.2 to 10 cm, the tumors were T1-T3 N0M0.

The authors took blood RNA from unsorted whole blood and also extracted germline DNA. Synthesis of TCR beta cDNA was carried out from 500 ng total RNA with a constant-region primer. Sequencing libraries for TCR beta derived from three nested multiplex PCR rounds that used slightly modified ARM-PCR. PCR rounds one and two used TRBV1-TRBV30 forward primers with a C-beta reverse primer for around 11 cycles each. TCRdb reprocessed the multiplex PCR reads with MiXCR, giving one entry per CDR3 protein. The table has some 180,000 distinct CDR3 sequences, about 55% seen once. V gave up 1 base and J gave up 2 bases, with 17 bases separating them. The CDR3 totals 18 residues. The germline CDR1 and CDR2 sequences are MGHRA and YSYEKL.

The sample was peripheral blood. The chain carries TRBV4-1 and TRBJ2-2; D may be TRBD2 (6 bases). The source of this sequence is a man between 40 and 49 years old with primary liver carcinoma and hepatitis B virus infection. The CDR3 DNA reads TGCGCCAGCAGCCAAGGACTCCTCCGGGACTCAAACACCGGGGAGCTGTTTTTT. This sequence encodes CASSQGLLRDSNTGELFF.